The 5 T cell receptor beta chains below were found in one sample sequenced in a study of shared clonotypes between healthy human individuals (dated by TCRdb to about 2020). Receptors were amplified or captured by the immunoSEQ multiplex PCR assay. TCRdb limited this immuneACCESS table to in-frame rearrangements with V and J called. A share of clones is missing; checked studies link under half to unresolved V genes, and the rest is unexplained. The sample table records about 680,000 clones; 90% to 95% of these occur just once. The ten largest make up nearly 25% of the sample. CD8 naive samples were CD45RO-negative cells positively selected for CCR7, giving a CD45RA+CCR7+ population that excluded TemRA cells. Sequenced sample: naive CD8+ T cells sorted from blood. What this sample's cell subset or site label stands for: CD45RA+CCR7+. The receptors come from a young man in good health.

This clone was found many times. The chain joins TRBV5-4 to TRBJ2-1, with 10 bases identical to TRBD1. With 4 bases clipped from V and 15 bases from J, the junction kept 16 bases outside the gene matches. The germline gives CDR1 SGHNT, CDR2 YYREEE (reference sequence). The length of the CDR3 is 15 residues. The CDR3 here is CASSGTGELDLDPFF. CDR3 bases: TGTGCCAGCAGCGGGACAGGGGAGTTGGACCTAGATCCGTTCTTC.

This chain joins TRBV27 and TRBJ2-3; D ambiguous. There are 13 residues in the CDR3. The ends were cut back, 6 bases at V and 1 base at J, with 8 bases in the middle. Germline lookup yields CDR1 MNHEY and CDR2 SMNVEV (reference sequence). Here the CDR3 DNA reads TGTGCCAGCAGCCGCCGTGGCACAGATACGCAGTATTTT. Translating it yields CASSRRGTDTQYF.

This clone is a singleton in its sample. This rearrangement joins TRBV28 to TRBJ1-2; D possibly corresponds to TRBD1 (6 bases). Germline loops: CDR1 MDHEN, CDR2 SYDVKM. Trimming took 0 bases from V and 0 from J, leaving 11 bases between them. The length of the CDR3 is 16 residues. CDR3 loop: CASSLWDSLANYGYTF. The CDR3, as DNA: TGTGCCAGCAGTTTATGGGACAGTTTAGCTAACTATGGCTACACCTTC.

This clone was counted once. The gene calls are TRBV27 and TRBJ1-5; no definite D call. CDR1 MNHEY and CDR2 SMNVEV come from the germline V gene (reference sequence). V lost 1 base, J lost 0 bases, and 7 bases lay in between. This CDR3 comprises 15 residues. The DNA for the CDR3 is TGTGCCAGCAGTTTATACAGAAATAGCAATCAGCCCCAGCATTTT. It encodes CASSLYRNSNQPQHF.

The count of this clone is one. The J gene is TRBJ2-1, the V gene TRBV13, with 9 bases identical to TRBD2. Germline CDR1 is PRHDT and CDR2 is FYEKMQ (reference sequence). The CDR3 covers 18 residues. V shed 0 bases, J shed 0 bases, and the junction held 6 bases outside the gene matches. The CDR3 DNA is TGTGCCAGCAGCTTAGGCCGAAGCGGGAGGAGCTCCTACAATGAGCAGTTCTTC. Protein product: CASSLGRSGRSSYNEQFF.